This T cell receptor (beta chain) stems from a study of human T cells and chemical hapten exposure. Library preparation tagged each individual cDNA molecule with a unique molecular identifier. TCRdb reprocessed the RACE reads with MiXCR, giving one entry per CDR3 protein. The table includes tens of thousands of distinct CDR3 sequences, approximately 10% detected once. CDR1 DFQATT and CDR2 SNEGSKA come from the germline V gene (reference sequence). This CDR3 contains 14 residues. Trimming took off 3 bases at V and 3 bases at J, with 14 bases between the two ends. Study findings and constraints: Patch test score was positively correlated with the counts of PT1 expanded TCRs. Healthy people's immune response may differ from that of the donors, who had alopecia.

This clonotype was observed a few times. The antigen is not known. Time point defined: patch test 1, 2 weeks after DPC sensitization. The treatment denotes: therapeutic diphenylcyclopropenone sensitization with weekly scalp DPC. The sample in question was whole blood, obtained in connection with sensitization to the hapten diphenylcyclopropenone (DPC). The clonotype comes from a woman aged 55-70 years with alopecia areata. Some clones in this sample may be carry-over from other donors' samples. This sequence joins TRBV20-1 and TRBJ1-2; D is possibly TRBD1 (5 bases). The CDR3 DNA follows: TGCAGTGCTAGTATGGACAATGTATACTATGGCTACACCTTC. This encodes CSASMDNVYYGYTF.